The 5 T cell receptor beta chains presented below share a single source sample, sequenced in a study of shared clonotypes between healthy human individuals (dated by TCRdb to the early 2020s). Library preparation employed the immunoSEQ multiplex PCR assay. TCRdb re-hosts the immuneACCESS table, in-frame sequences only. Its copies lack some clones; in the studies checked, an unresolved V gene accounts for under half of them, and the cause for the rest is not known. For this sample there are fewer than 150,000 clones; around two thirds appear just once. The top ten clones comprise around 25% of the sample. Material: memory CD8+ T cells sorted from blood. What the cell subset or site label conveys for this sample: CD45RO+ cells pooled with CCR7-negative TemRA cells. These TCRs come from a woman in her 30s in good health.

This clone was recorded many times. CDR3 region: CASTAGLAAYVGYF. The DNA for the CDR3 is TGTGCCAGCACAGCGGGGCTAGCGGCCTACGTGGGGTATTTT. The chain is built from TRBV7-9 and TRBJ2-3; 7 bases fit TRBD2. J lost 14 bases, V lost 7 bases, and 18 bases had no gene match. In germline, CDR1 is SEHNR, CDR2 FQNEAQ (reference sequence). This CDR3 comprises 14 residues.

This clone was detected many times. V usage is TRBV25-1 and J usage is TRBJ2-1, with D possibly matching TRBD2 (5 bases). The CDR3 runs 14 residues. With 2 bases removed from V and 8 bases from J, the gap between germline ends came to 13 bases. Germline V lookup: CDR1 MGHDK, CDR2 SYGVNS. The CDR3 sequence is CASSEAGNLHEQFF. The CDR3 DNA is TGTGCCAGCAGTGAAGCCGGGAACTTGCATGAGCAGTTCTTC.

This clone was picked up one time. This rearrangement joins TRBV27 to TRBJ2-1; D is unresolved. The ends were cut back, 2 bases at V and 8 bases at J, with 13 bases in the middle. The germline gives CDR1 MNHEY, CDR2 SMNVEV (reference sequence). CDR3 length equals 14 residues. CDR3 protein: CASSLDPSFDEQFF. CDR3 coding DNA: TGTGCCAGCAGTTTAGATCCTAGTTTTGATGAGCAGTTCTTC.

Many counts were recorded for this clone. This rearrangement joins TRBV21-1 to TRBJ2-6; the DNA was not compared with TRBD1, the D call given in the table. TRBV21-1 is a documented pseudogene. This CDR3 has 15 amino acids. CDR3 in amino acids: CASSKDSSGANVLTF. The CDR3 region has the DNA TGTGCCAGCAGCAAGGACAGCTCTGGGGCCAACGTCCTGACTTTC.

The chain combines TRBV29-1 with TRBJ2-2, with 9 bases fitting TRBD1. CDR3 length: 13 residues. The germline V gene encodes CDR1 SQVTM and CDR2 ANQGSEA. V was clipped by 6 bases and J by 7 bases; unmatched bases: 6. CDR3 in amino acids: CSVRDRESGELFF. CDR3 DNA: TGCAGCGTCCGGGACAGGGAGAGCGGGGAGCTGTTTTTT.